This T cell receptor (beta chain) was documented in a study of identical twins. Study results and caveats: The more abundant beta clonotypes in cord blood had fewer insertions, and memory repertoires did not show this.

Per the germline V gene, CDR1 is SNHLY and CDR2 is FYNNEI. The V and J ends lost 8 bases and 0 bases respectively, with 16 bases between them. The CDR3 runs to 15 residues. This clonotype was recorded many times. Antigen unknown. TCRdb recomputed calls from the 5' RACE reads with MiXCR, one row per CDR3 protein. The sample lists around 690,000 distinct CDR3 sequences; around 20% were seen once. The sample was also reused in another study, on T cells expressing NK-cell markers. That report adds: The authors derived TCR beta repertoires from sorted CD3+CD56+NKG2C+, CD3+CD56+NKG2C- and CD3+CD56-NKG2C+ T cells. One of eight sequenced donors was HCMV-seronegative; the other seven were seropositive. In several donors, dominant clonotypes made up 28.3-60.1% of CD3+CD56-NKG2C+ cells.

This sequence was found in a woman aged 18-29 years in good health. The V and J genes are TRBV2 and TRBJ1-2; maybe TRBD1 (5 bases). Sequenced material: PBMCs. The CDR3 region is CASSGWGVSNYGYTF. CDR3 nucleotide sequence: TGTGCCAGCTCGGGGTGGGGCGTTTCTAACTATGGCTACACCTTC.